Listed here is a single TCR beta chain. These data are taken from a study of blood T cell repertoires in COVID-19. Looking at the study overall: Samples of COVID-19 (acute and convalescent) were obtained from the United States, Italy and Spain. PBMCs, B-cell-depleted T cells, or T cells were the source of the cDNA or gDNA that made up the material.

Germline CDR1 reads SGHAT; CDR2 reads FQDESV (reference sequence). The CDR3 runs to 14 residues. V lost 5 bases and J lost 4; bases outside the gene matches: 2. Libraries were prepared by immunoSEQ multiplex PCR; TCRdb keeps only in-frame clonotypes and omits some of them. The sample gives around 250,000 clones, roughly 84% of which show up once; 4% to 5.5% is in the top ten. The sequence derives from a middle-aged man with active or convalescent COVID-19. The chain carries TRBV11-1 and TRBJ2-3; 11 bases align to TRBD2. Source material: peripheral blood. CDR3 coding DNA: TGTGCCAGCAGCCGTAGCGGGGGGGCAGATACGCAGTATTTT. The encoded protein is CASSRSGGADTQYF.